This record concerns one T cell receptor (beta chain) sequence. Its target is unknown. During colonoscopy, one to two rectal pinch biopsies were collected. This was a survey-level run. Profiled with immunoSEQ multiplex PCR; TCRdb holds only in-frame clones, not every one. The profile shows tens of thousands of clones, 65% to 85% of them singletons. This entry is derived from a study of pediatric ulcerative colitis. General study results and limits: Repertoires came from total lymphocyte DNA, so rare subsets like regulatory T cells may be missed.

The TCR originated in a boy between 10 and 17 years old with severe ulcerative colitis. The specimen was gut tissue.

In nucleotides, the CDR3 is TGCGCCAGCAGCTTGAAGGCCACCAACTATGGCTACACCTTC. The encoded protein is CASSLKATNYGYTF. V is TRBV5-1 and J is TRBJ1-2; D unresolved. Germline lookup yields CDR1 SGHRS and CDR2 YFSETQ. Between the trimmed V and J ends, which lost 1 base and 2 bases, there was a span of 9 bases. This CDR3 has 14 residues.